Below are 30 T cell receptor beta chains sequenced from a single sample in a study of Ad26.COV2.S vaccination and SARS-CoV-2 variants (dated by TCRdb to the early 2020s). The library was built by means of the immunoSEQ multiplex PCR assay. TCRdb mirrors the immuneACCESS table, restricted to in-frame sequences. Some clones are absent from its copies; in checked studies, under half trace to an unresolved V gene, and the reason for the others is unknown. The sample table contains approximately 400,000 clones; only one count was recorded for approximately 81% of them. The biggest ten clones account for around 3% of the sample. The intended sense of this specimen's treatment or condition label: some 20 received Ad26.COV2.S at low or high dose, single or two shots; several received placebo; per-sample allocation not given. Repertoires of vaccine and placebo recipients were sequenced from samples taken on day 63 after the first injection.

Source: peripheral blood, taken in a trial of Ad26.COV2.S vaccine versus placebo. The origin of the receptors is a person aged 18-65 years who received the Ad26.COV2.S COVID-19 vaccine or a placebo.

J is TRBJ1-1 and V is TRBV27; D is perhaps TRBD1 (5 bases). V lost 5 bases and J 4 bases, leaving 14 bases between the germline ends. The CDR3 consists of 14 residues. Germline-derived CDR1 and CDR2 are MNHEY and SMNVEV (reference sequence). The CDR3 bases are TGTGCCAGCAGTGTCCGGGACGGTGGCACTGAAGCTTTCTTT. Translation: CASSVRDGGTEAFF.

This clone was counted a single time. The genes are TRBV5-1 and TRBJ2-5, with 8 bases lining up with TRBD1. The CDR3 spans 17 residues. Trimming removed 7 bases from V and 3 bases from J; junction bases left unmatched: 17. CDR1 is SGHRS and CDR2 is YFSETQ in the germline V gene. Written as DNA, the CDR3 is TGCGCCAGCCAGAGTGGACCGGGACAGGAAATCGAAGAGACCCAGTACTTC. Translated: CASQSGPGQEIEETQYF.

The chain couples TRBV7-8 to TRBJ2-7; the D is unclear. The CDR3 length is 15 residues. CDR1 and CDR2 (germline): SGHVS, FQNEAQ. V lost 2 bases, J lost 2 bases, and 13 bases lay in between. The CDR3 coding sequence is TGTGCCAGCAGCTTAAGTGGGAACAGAGCCTACGAGCAGTACTTC. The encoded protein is CASSLSGNRAYEQYF.

DNA of the CDR3: TGTGCCAGCAGCTTAATACGGCAGAACACCGGGGAGCTGTTTTTT. It codes for CASSLIRQNTGELFF. This chain connects TRBV7-2 to TRBJ2-2; no definite D call. V lost 2 bases, J lost 1 base, and 8 bases lay in between. The CDR3 is 15 residues long. The germline V gene encodes CDR1 SGHTA and CDR2 FQGNSA. Looking up the rest from reference TRBV7-2 and TRBJ2-2 gives the full variable domain: GAGVSQSPSNKVTEKGKDVELRCDPISGHTALYWYRQSLGQGLEFLIYFQGNSAPDKSGLPSDRFSAERTGGSVSTLTIQRTQQEDSAVYLCASSLIRQNTGELFFGEGSRLTVL.

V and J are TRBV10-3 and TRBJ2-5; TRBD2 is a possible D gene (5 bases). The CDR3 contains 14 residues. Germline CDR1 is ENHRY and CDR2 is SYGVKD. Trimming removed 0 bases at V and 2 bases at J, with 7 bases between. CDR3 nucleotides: TGTGCCATCAGTGAGTCGACGGGGCAAGAGACCCAGTACTTC. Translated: CAISESTGQETQYF.

The CDR3 DNA follows: TGTGCCAGTAGTGCCTCACAGACAGGGGTTAGGACTGAAGCTTTCTTT. Translating it yields CASSASQTGVRTEAFF. This sequence joins TRBV19 and TRBJ1-1; 8 bases line up with TRBD1. Per germline, CDR1 LNHDA and CDR2 SQIVND (reference sequence). V gave up 5 bases and J gave up 5 bases; unmatched junction bases: 13. The CDR3 totals 16 residues.

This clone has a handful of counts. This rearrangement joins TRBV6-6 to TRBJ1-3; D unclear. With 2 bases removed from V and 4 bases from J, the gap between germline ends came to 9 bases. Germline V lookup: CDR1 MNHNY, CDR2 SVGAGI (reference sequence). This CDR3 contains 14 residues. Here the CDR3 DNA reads TGTGCCAGCAGTTACACCCATTCAGGAAACACCATATATTTT. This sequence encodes CASSYTHSGNTIYF.

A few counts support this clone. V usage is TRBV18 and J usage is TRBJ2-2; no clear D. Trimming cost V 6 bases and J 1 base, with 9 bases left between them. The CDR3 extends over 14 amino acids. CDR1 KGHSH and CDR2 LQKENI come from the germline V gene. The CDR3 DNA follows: TGTGCCAGCTCCCTAAAAGAGAACACCGGGGAGCTGTTTTTT. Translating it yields CASSLKENTGELFF.

Here the CDR3 DNA reads TGCGCCAGCAGCCAAGAGTTTTCCGGGACGAAAGCTTTCTTT. It specifies CASSQEFSGTKAFF. J is TRBJ1-1 and V is TRBV4-3; D is possibly TRBD1 (5 bases). The V end was cut by 0 bases, the J end by 9 bases, with 14 bases between. CDR1 LGHNA and CDR2 YSLEER come from the germline V gene. There are 14 residues in the CDR3.

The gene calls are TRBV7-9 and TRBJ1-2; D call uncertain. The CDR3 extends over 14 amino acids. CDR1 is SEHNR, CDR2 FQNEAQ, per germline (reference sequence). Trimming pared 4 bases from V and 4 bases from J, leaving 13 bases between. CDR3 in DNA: TGTGCCAGCAGCTCACCAGGACGGACCTATGGCTACACCTTC. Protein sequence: CASSSPGRTYGYTF.

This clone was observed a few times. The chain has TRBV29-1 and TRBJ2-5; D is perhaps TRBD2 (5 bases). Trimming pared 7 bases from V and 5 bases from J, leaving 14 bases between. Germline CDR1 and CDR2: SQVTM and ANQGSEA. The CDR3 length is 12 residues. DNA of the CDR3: TGCAGCGCACTGACTCCGGGGGAGACCCAGTACTTC. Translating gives CSALTPGETQYF.

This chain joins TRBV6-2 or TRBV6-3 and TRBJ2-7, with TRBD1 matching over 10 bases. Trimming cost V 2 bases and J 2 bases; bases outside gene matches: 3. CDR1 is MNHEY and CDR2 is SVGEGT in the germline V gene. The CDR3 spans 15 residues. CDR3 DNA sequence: TGTGCCAGCAGTTACCCGGGACAGGGGACCTACGAGCAGTACTTC. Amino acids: CASSYPGQGTYEQYF.

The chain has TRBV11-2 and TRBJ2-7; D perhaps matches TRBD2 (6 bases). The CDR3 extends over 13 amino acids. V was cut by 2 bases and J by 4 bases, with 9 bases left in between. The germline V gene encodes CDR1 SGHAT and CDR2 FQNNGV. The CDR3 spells CASSLFSGYEQYF. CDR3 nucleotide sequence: TGTGCCAGCAGCTTATTTAGCGGATACGAGCAGTACTTC.

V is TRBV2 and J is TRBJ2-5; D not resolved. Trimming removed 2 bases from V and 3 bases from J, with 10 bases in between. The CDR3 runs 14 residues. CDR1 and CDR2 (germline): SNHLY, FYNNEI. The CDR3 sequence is CASSELVPEETQYF. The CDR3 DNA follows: TGTGCCAGCAGTGAACTAGTACCGGAAGAGACCCAGTACTTC. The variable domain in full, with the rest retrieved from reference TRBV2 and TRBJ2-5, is EPEVTQTPSHQVTQMGQEVILRCVPISNHLYFYWYRQILGQKVEFLVSFYNNEISEKSEIFDDQFSVERPDGSNFTLKIRSTKLEDSAMYFCASSELVPEETQYFGPGTRLLVL.

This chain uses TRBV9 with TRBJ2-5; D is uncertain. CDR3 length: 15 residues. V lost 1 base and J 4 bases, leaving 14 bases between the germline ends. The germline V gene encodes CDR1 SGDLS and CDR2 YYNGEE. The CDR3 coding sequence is TGTGCCAGCAGCGTAAGGGCCCAGCTGCCAGAGACCCAGTACTTC. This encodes CASSVRAQLPETQYF. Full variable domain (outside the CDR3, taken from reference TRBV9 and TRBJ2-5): DSGVTQTPKHLITATGQRVTLRCSPRSGDLSVYWYQQSLDQGLQFLIQYYNGEERAKGNILERFSAQQFPDLHSELNLSSLELGDSALYFCASSVRAQLPETQYFGPGTRLLVL.

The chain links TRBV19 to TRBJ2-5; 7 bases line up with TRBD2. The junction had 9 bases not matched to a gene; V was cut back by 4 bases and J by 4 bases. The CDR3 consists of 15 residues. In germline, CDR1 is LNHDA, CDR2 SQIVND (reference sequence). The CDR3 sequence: CASSTRGGYSETQYF. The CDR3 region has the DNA TGTGCCAGTAGTACCCGCGGGGGTTACTCAGAGACCCAGTACTTC.

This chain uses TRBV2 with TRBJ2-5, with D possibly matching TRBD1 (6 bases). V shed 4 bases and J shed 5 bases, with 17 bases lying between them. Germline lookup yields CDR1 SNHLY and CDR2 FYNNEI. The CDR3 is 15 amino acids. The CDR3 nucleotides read TGTGCCAGCAGTGCAGTGGCAGGGGTTGGGGAGACCCAGTACTTC. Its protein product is CASSAVAGVGETQYF. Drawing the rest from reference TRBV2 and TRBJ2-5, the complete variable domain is EPEVTQTPSHQVTQMGQEVILRCVPISNHLYFYWYRQILGQKVEFLVSFYNNEISEKSEIFDDQFSVERPDGSNFTLKIRSTKLEDSAMYFCASSAVAGVGETQYFGPGTRLLVL.

The CDR3 region is CASSLLVGLGETQYF. The CDR3, as DNA: TGTGCCAGCAGTTTATTGGTCGGCCTGGGGGAGACCCAGTACTTC. This rearrangement joins TRBV28 to TRBJ2-5; D gene unclear. The CDR3 extends over 15 amino acids. Germline V gene data show CDR1 as MDHEN and CDR2 as SYDVKM. The germline V and J ends were trimmed by 1 base and 5 bases, with 14 bases remaining between them.

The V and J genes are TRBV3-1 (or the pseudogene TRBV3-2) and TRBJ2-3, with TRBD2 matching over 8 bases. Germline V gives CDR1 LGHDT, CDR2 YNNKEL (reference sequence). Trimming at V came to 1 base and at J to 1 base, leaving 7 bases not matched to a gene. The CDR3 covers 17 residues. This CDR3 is CASSQVAQAGGTDTQYF. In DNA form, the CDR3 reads TGTGCCAGCAGCCAAGTCGCGCAAGCGGGGGGCACAGATACGCAGTATTTT.

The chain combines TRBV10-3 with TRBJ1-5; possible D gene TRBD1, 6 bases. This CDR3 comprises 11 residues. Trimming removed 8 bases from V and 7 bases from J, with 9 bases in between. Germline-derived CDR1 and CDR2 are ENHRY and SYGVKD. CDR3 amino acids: CAIVTGQPQHF. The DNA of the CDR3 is TGTGCCATCGTAACAGGGCAGCCCCAGCATTTT.

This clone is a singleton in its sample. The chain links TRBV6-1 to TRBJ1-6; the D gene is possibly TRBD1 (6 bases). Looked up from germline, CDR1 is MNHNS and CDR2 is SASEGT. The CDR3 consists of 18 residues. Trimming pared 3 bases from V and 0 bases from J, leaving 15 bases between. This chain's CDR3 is CASSDNDRWSSYNSPLHF. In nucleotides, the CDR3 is TGTGCCAGCAGTGATAATGACAGGTGGAGCTCCTATAATTCACCCCTCCACTTT.

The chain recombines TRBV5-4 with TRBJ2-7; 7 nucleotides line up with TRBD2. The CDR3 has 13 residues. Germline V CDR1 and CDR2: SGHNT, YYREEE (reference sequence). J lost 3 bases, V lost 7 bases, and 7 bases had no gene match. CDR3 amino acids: CASRIAGNYEQYF. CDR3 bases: TGTGCCAGCCGAATAGCGGGTAACTACGAGCAGTACTTC.

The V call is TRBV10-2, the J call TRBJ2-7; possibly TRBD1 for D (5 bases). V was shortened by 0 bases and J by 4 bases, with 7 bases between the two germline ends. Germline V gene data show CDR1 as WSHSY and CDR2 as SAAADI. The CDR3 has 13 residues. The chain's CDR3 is CASSESRDYEQYF. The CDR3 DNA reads TGCGCCAGCAGTGAGTCCAGGGATTACGAGCAGTACTTC.

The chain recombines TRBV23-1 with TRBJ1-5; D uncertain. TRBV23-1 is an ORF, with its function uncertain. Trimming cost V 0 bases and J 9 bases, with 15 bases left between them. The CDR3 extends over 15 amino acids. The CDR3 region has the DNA TGCGCCAGCAGTCAATCGGACGGAAGGATGAGGCCCCAGCATTTT. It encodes CASSQSDGRMRPQHF.

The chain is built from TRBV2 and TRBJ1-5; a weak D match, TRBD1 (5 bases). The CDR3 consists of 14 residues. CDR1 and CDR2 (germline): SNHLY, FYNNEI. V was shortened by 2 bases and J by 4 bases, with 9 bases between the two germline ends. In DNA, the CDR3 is TGTGCCAGCAGTGAACGGCAGGGAAATCAGCCCCAGCATTTT. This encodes CASSERQGNQPQHF.

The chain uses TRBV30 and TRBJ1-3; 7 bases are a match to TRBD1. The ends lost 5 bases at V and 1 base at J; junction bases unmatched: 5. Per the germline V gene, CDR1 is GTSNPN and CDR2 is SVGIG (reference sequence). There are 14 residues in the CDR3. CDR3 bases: TGTGCCTGGTCTAGGGACAGTTCTGGAAACACCATATATTTT. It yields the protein CAWSRDSSGNTIYF.

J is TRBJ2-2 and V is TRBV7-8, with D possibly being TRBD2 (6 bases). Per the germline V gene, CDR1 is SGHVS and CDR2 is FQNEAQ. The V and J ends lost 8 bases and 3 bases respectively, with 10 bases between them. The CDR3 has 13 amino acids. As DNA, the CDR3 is TGTGCCAGCGGACGGGACTACACCGGGGAGCTGTTTTTT. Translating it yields CASGRDYTGELFF. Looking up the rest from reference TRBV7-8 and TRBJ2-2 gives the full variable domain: GAGVSQSPRYKVAKRGQDVALRCDPISGHVSLFWYQQALGQGPEFLTYFQNEAQLDKSGLPSDRFFAERPEGSVSTLKIQRTQQEDSAVYLCASGRDYTGELFFGEGSRLTVL.

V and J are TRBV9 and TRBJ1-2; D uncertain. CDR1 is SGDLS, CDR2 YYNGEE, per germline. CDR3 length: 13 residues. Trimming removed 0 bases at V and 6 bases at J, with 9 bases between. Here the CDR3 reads CASSVGGFNGYTF. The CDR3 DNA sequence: TGTGCCAGCAGCGTAGGGGGTTTTAATGGCTACACCTTC.

The CDR3: CASSSRPSGNTIYF. DNA of the CDR3: TGTGCCAGCAGCTCCCGACCGTCTGGAAACACCATATATTTT. This sequence joins TRBV7-9 and TRBJ1-3; D unresolved. The V gene's germline CDR1 is SEHNR and CDR2 FQNEAQ (reference sequence). CDR3 size: 14 residues. V was shortened by 4 bases and J by 1 base, with 8 bases between the two germline ends.

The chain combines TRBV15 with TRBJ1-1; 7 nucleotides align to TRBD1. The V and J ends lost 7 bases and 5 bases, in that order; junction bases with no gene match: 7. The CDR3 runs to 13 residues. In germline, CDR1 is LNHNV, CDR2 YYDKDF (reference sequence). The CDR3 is CATNSLQGTEAFF. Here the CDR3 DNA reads TGTGCCACCAACTCCCTACAGGGGACTGAAGCTTTCTTT.